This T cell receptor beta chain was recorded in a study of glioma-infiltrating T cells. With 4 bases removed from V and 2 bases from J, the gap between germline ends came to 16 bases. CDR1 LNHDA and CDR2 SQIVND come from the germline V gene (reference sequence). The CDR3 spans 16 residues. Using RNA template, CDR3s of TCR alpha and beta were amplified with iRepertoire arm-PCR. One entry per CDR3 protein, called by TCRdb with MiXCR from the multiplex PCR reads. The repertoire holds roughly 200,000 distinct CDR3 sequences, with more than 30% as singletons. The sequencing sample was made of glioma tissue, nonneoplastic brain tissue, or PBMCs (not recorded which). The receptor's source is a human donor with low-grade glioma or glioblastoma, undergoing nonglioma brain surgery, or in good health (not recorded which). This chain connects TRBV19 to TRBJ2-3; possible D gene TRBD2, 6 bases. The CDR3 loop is CASSRPPGDYTDTQYF. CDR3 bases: TGTGCCAGTAGTAGGCCGCCGGGGGATTACACAGATACGCAGTATTTT.